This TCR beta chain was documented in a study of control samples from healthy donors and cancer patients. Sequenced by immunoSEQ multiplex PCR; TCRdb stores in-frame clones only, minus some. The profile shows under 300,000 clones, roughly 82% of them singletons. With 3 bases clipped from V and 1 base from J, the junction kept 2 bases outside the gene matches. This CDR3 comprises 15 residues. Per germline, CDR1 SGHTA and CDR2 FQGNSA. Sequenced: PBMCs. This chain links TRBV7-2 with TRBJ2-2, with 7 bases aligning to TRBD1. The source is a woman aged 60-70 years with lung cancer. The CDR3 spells CASSFQGVNTGELFF. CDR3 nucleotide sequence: TGTGCCAGCAGCTTTCAGGGGGTGAACACCGGGGAGCTGTTTTTT.